This is a list of T cell receptor beta chains from one sample in a study of regulatory T cells in long-lasting Graves disease. TCRdb reprocessed the multiplex PCR reads via MiXCR and lists one record per CDR3 protein. The sample has over 200,000 distinct CDR3 sequences; 15% to 20% are singletons. This sample was shared with a second study, whose subject was T cells in Graves' hyperthyroidism and ophthalmopathy.

Sequencing was performed on peripheral blood mononuclear cells (PBMCs), taken at new diagnosis, from a patient treated with antithyroid drugs. These receptors came from a woman aged 30 to 39 with Graves disease. Each CDR3 is given with its conserved first and last residue. The D gene is left open where the match is weak. The size field is filled for only some rows; it gives once, few, many or a size class.

>TRBJ2-5|-|many|TRBV5-1
TGCGCCAGCAGCTTGCCCCATCGGGAGACCCAGTACTTC
CASSLPHRETQYF
>TRBJ2-3|TRBD1|many|TRBV20-1
TGCAGTGCTAGGACAGCCGGACAGGGTCACACAGATACGCAGTATTTT
CSARTAGQGHTDTQYF
>TRBJ2-3|-|many|TRBV18
TGTGCCAGCTCGTTATCCAGGGTAACTAGCACAGATACGCAGTATTTT
CASSLSRVTSTDTQYF
>TRBJ1-1|TRBD1|many|TRBV9
TGTGCCAGCAGCTCAATGAAGACAGGGGGCACTGAAGCTTTCTTT
CASSSMKTGGTEAFF
>TRBJ2-7|-|many|TRBV20-1
TGCAGTGCTAGAGATCCTGGTAAAGGAGCCTACGAGCAGTACTTC
CSARDPGKGAYEQYF
>TRBJ1-2|-|many|TRBV27
TGTGCCAGCAGTTTAGGGCCGTTCGTGGGCTACACCTTC
CASSLGPFVGYTF
>TRBJ1-2|-|-|TRBV6-5
TGTGCCAGCAGTTACCTCTCTGGGGGTCTCAACTATGGCTACACCTTC
CASSYLSGGLNYGYTF
>TRBJ1-5|TRBD1|many|TRBV6-5
TGTGCCAGCAGTTACTCCGGGACAGTTCCCCAGCCCCAGCATTTT
CASSYSGTVPQPQHF
>TRBJ2-1|TRBD1|many|TRBV2
TGTGCCAGCAGTAAAAACAGGGGATCCTACAATGAGCAGTTCTTC
CASSKNRGSYNEQFF
>TRBJ2-1|-|many|TRBV5-5
TGTGCCAGCAGCTTCCAGGGTAGGAATGAGCAGTTCTTC
CASSFQGRNEQFF
>TRBJ1-2|-|many|TRBV20-1
TGCAGTGCTAGCTACGGAGGCTATGGCTACACCTTC
CSASYGGYGYTF
>TRBJ1-6|-|many|TRBV9
TGTGCCAGCAGCCTCTCAGGAGGGACGGTCAATTCACCCCTCCACTTT
CASSLSGGTVNSPLHF
>TRBJ2-2|-|many|TRBV5-1
TGCGCCAGCTCAGGGAACGGGGAGCTGTTTTTT
CASSGNGELFF
>TRBJ2-4|-|-|TRBV5-1
TGCGCCAGCAGCTCGGCCCAATTGGGGCTAGCCAAAAACATTCAGTACTTC
CASSSAQLGLAKNIQYF
>TRBJ1-1|-|many|TRBV15
TGTGCCACCAGCAGACCAATGAACACTGAAGCTTTCTTT
CATSRPMNTEAFF
>TRBJ2-1|-|-|TRBV5-1
TGCGCCAGCACGCTGGGGCCTTCCTACAATGAGCAGTTCTTC
CASTLGPSYNEQFF
>TRBJ1-1|-|few|TRBV19
TGTGCCAGTAGCCGCCCGGGTTCTGAAGCTTTCTTT
CASSRPGSEAFF
>TRBJ2-6|-|many|TRBV19
TGTGCCAGTAGTATAGGGCGGACAGGAGGGTCTGGGGCCAACGTCCTGACTTTC
CASSIGRTGGSGANVLTF
>TRBJ2-7|-|many|TRBV7-9
TGTGCCAGCAGCTTTACAGGAACCCCCTACGAGCAGTACTTC
CASSFTGTPYEQYF
>TRBJ1-3|-|-|TRBV18
TGTGCCAGCTCACCATTGCTCTATTCGGAAGGAAACACCATATATTTT
CASSPLLYSEGNTIYF
>TRBJ1-6|TRBD1|few|TRBV7-6
TGTGCCAGCAGCCCCCCCGGGACAGAGAATTCACCCCTCCACTTT
CASSPPGTENSPLHF
>TRBJ1-5|-|few|TRBV29-1
TGCAGCGTTCAAGCCCAATTCAATCAGCCCCAGCATTTT
CSVQAQFNQPQHF
>TRBJ1-4|TRBD1|-|TRBV19
TGTGCCAGTCGCCGGGACAGGACTAATGAAAAACTGTTTTTT
CASRRDRTNEKLFF
>TRBJ2-1|-|-|TRBV20-1
TGCAGTGCTAGAGAAATACAGGGTCCAATAACCTACAATGAGCAGTTCTTC
CSAREIQGPITYNEQFF
>TRBJ2-5|-|many|TRBV7-2
TGTGCCAGCAGCTTAGGTAGTTGGGGATCAGGCGAGTACTTC
CASSLGSWGSGEYF
>TRBJ1-1|-|many|TRBV12-3/TRBV12-4
TGTGCCAGCAGCCCCTGGGGGGACACTGAAGCTTTCTTT
CASSPWGDTEAFF
>TRBJ1-6|TRBD1|few|TRBV5-1
TGCGCCAGCAGCCCCCGACAGGGAAATTCACCCCTCCACTTT
CASSPRQGNSPLHF
>TRBJ1-4|-|-|TRBV10-2
TGCGCCAGCAGTGAGTTTGGGAGAAATGAAAAACTGTTTTTT
CASSEFGRNEKLFF
>TRBJ1-1|TRBD1|many|TRBV20-1
TGCAGTGCTAGAGGGGACAGGAACACTGAAGCTTTCTTT
CSARGDRNTEAFF
>TRBJ2-7|-|many|TRBV27
TGTGCCAGCAGTTTATATTTTCCCGGAGAGGGGGTCGCCTACGAGCAGTACTTC
CASSLYFPGEGVAYEQYF
>TRBJ2-5|TRBD1|many|TRBV5-1
TGCGCCAGCAACCCTTCAACAGGGGGCTGGGTGGGAGAGACCCAGTACTTC
CASNPSTGGWVGETQYF
>TRBJ2-1|TRBD1|-|TRBV29-1
TGCAGCGTCCGATCATCCAATACAGGGGGCAATGAGCAGTTCTTC
CSVRSSNTGGNEQFF
>TRBJ2-1|-|many|TRBV28
TGTGCCAGCAGTTTATGGGGGGGGCGGGGGAATGAGCAGTTCTTC
CASSLWGGRGNEQFF
>TRBJ2-5|TRBD2|many|TRBV5-5
TGTGCCAGCAGCTCTGGACTAGGCGGAGAGACCCAGTACTTC
CASSSGLGGETQYF
>TRBJ2-3|-|many|TRBV20-1
TGCAGTGCTAAGGTATCGACAGTAAAAAACACAGATACGCAGTATTTT
CSAKVSTVKNTDTQYF
>TRBJ1-2|TRBD1|many|TRBV2
TGTGCCAGCATGACAATAGAATTGACAGGGAACCCCGGGCCCAATGGCTACACCTTC
CASMTIELTGNPGPNGYTF
>TRBJ1-4|-|-|TRBV5-4
TGTGCCAGCAGCTTGCGGGACAAAAATGAAAAACTGTTTTTT
CASSLRDKNEKLFF
>TRBJ1-4|-|many|TRBV18
TGTGCCAGCTCACTAAGACAAGCTCTGGATGAAAAACTGTTTTTT
CASSLRQALDEKLFF
>TRBJ2-6|TRBD1|-|TRBV5-5
TGTGCCAGCAGCCCACTAACCAGGACAGGGGGAAGTGGGGCCAACGTCCTGACTTTC
CASSPLTRTGGSGANVLTF
>TRBJ2-3|-|many|TRBV2
TGTGCCAGCAGTGACCCGGCTCGGGAATGGACAGCGAGCACAGATACGCAGTATTTT
CASSDPAREWTASTDTQYF
>TRBJ2-7|-|many|TRBV3-1
TGTGCCAGCAGCCAGGGGAACGAGCAGTACTTC
CASSQGNEQYF
>TRBJ2-6|-|-|TRBV7-8
TGTGCCAGCAGCGACAGCGATTCTGGGGCCAACGTCCTGACTTTC
CASSDSDSGANVLTF
>TRBJ2-3|-|-|TRBV5-1
TGCGCCAGCAACCCACAGGGATTCTGGACAGATACGCAGTATTTT
CASNPQGFWTDTQYF
>TRBJ2-7|-|many|TRBV29-1
TGCAGCGTTGAAAGTACGGGGGCAGGCAGCGAGCAGTACTTC
CSVESTGAGSEQYF
>TRBJ1-4|TRBD1|many|TRBV7-2
TGTGCCAGCACCGCACAGGGGGGCCCCTATGAAAAACTGTTTTTT
CASTAQGGPYEKLFF
>TRBJ2-1|TRBD1|many|TRBV7-2
TGTGCCAGCAGGCCCGGACAGGGGGCCAATGAGCAGTTCTTC
CASRPGQGANEQFF
>TRBJ2-1|-|many|TRBV7-9
TGTGCCAGCAGCAGGGAAGGGGGGGCTCTTTTTTCGCATGAGCAGTTCTTC
CASSREGGALFSHEQFF
>TRBJ1-5|TRBD1|-|TRBV27
TGTGCCAGCAGATTACTCGGGACAGGGAATCAGCCCCAGCATTTT
CASRLLGTGNQPQHF
>TRBJ1-5|-|few|TRBV20-1
TGCAGTGCTAGTGGGCCTCGATATAATCAGCCCCAGCATTTT
CSASGPRYNQPQHF
>TRBJ1-2|-|many|TRBV6-1
TGTGCCAGCAGGGGTAGTGGGCAGGGGAGGTATGGCTACACCTTC
CASRGSGQGRYGYTF
>TRBJ2-1|-|once|TRBV3-1
TGTGCCAGCAGCCAGGACGGGCCCCACAATGAGCAGTTCTTC
CASSQDGPHNEQFF
>TRBJ1-6|TRBD1|many|TRBV13
TGTGCCAGCAGCCTTGCCCGGGACAGGGGTCCACCCCTCCACTTT
CASSLARDRGPPLHF
>TRBJ2-7|-|many|TRBV12-3/TRBV12-4
TGTGCCAGCAGTCAGGCCGGGATCCCCCCCTACGAGCAGTACTTC
CASSQAGIPPYEQYF